Sequencing of this T cell receptor beta chain was carried out in a study of T cell responses to AZD1222 COVID-19 vaccine. The ends were cut back, 1 base at V and 2 bases at J, with 8 bases in the middle. Germline V gene lookup returns CDR1 SNHLY and CDR2 FYNNEI. The CDR3 totals 15 residues. Study-level results: A reported finding is that nearly half of spike-specific TCRs target unmutated variant regions. Samples come after the peak T cell response, not at day 14. Spike-specific TCRs gained breadth and depth after people received two AZD1222 doses.

In regard to this clone: Its antigen is currently unknown.

Measured with immunoSEQ multiplex PCR; TCRdb has only the in-frame clones, and not every one. The data show about 75,000 clones, with about nine tenths seen just once and about a tenth held by the top ten. Sample: peripheral blood, taken 28 days after the second dose of the MenACWY control vaccine. This TCR was sampled from an adult who received the MenACWY meningococcal vaccine as a control. The chain uses TRBV2 and TRBJ1-4, with D perhaps matching TRBD1 (5 bases). The DNA for the CDR3 is TGTGCCAGCAGTGAAGGGGGGTTGACTAATGAAAAACTGTTTTTT. It is translated as CASSEGGLTNEKLFF.